This paragraph reports one T cell receptor (beta chain). Its antigen is still unknown. Base qualities were left out, and no much larger clone turns up one base away. The CDR3 has 15 amino acids, counting the end cysteine and phenylalanine. The only DNA kept is the CDR3, 45 bases in frame from the first base. CDR1 WSHSY and CDR2 SAAADI were looked up in the germline V gene. At the junction V is shortened by 7 bases and J by 0 bases; bases outside the gene matches: 5. TCRbeta CDR3 regions were amplified from genomic DNA by means of the immunoSEQ Assay, a bias-controlled multiplex PCR. On the study's bioinformatics: Nucleated cell counts per sample were estimated from amplification of reference gene primers within the assay. To quantify the absolute abundance of each unique TCRbeta CDR3 rearrangement, sequence reads were collapsed and filtered. Productive Simpson clonality was computed per sample as the square root of Simpson's diversity index over productive rearrangements. TCRdb holds this immuneACCESS table with in-frame rearrangements only. Some clones are missing; in checked studies, unresolved V genes explain under half, and the rest has no known cause. D and trimming come from the DNA, and the V and J calls and clone size come from that table. In this sample the table shows a few hundred thousand clones, more than 70% of which occur a single time. Of the sample, more than 0.95% falls within the top ten clones.

Participants in the prospective study were enrolled through a virtual design, were aged about 18 to 100 years, and lived in 24 United States geographic areas. In the prospective study, cohorts were assigned on the basis of participant-reported clinical history obtained from a screening survey and a study questionnaire. Recovered participants in ImmuneRACE Cohort 3 were defined by two consecutive negative NP/OP PCR tests, clearance by a healthcare professional, or resolution of symptoms. In the prospective study, whole blood, serum and a nasopharyngeal or oropharyngeal swab were collected from each participant by mobile phlebotomists. Prospective study participants could optionally give additional blood draws and questionnaires over an approximately 2-month period. Before DNA extraction, prospective study blood samples were shipped either frozen or at room temperature. This sample stems from a study of blood T cell repertoires in COVID-19 (dated by TCRdb to the early 2020s). In the study overall: Samples covering the acute and convalescent phases of COVID-19 were provided by collaborators in the United States, Italy and Spain. Where available, HLA class I and class II types were obtained from metadata supplied by the sample provider rather than from assay-based typing. The samples were drawn from two sources: the first 160 participants of the ongoing ImmuneRACE study, and over 1,000 subjects contributed by 6 global collaborators. The repertoires were made available in a free public database intended to serve as a resource for research on the immune response to SARS-CoV-2. The material from the prospective study consisted of cDNA or gDNA derived from T cells, B-cell-depleted T cells, or PBMCs. Subjects who had been exposed to COVID-19, were actively infected with it, or had recovered from it provided the deeply sampled blood TCRbeta repertoires that made up the dataset. Nearly every sample came with metadata listing a de-identified subject ID, COVID-19 status, age in years and sex. Findings and caveats that apply to the study as a whole: The amount of clinical and demographic metadata varied by source and participant and was provided uncurated.

The rearranged segments are TRBV10-2 and TRBJ1-5, and TRBD1 aligns with 8 junction nucleotides. Sequenced material: PBMCs or T cells enriched from blood (not recorded which). The receptor was derived from a woman between 18 and 29 years old who had recovered from COVID-19. CDR3 region: CASNGQGLSNQPQHF. At the DNA level, the sequence is TGCGCCAGCAATGGACAGGGACTTAGCAATCAGCCCCAGCATTTT.